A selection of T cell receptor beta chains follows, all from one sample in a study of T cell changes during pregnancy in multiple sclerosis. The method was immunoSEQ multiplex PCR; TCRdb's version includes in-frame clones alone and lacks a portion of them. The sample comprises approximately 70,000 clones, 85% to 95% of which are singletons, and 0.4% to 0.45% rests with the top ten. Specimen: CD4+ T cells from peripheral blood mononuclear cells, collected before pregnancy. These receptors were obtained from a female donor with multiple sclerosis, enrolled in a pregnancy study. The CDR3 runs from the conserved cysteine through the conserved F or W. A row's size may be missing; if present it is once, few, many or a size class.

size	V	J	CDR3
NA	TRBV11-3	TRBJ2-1	CASSTQRGGFYNEQFF
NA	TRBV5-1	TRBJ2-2	CASSLDLGGAGELFF
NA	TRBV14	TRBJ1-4	CASRRQGRNEKLFF
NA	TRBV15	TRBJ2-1	CATSRGQGSSYNEQFF
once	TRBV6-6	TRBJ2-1	CASIPPAGRYNEQFF
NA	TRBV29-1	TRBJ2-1	CSVGLAGVSGNEQFF
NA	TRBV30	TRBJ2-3	CAWSPRLAGSTDTQYF
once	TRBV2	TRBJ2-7	CASSETGAYEQYF
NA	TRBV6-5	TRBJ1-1	CASPSLGLEAFF
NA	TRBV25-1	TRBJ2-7	CASSPHPGQEQYF
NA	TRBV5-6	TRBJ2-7	CASSLGGRPAEQYF
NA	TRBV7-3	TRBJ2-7	CASSVGAVGEQYF
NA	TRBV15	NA	CATSRDPAYEQYF
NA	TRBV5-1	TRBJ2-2	CASSSTGVGTGELFF
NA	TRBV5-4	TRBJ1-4	CASSLGGAGEKLFF
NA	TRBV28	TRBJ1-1	CASSSGQVMNTEAFF